This T cell receptor beta chain came from a study of graft-versus-host responses after intestinal transplantation. Germline lookup yields CDR1 SGHRS and CDR2 YFSETQ. Deletions cut 4 bases from V and 4 bases from J, with 9 bases between. This CDR3 region has 13 residues. About this clone itself: Its antigen is currently unknown.

The protocol was immunoSEQ multiplex PCR, while the TCRdb copy is restricted to in-frame clones and leaves out a portion. The repertoire consists of over 65,000 clones, with 85% to 95% occurring once and the leading ten covering about 7.3%. Sequenced here: unstimulated CD8+ T cells sorted from spleen or lymph node cells, sampled before transplant. V gene TRBV5-1 combines with J gene TRBJ1-3; D may be TRBD1 (5 bases). The receptor's source is a human donor who was the organ donor for an intestinal transplant. CDR3 in amino acids: CASSMRGGNTIYF. Here the CDR3 DNA reads TGCGCCAGCAGCATGAGGGGAGGAAACACCATATATTTT.